Listed below are T cell receptor beta chains from one sample, sequenced in a study of CD8+CD57+ T cells in acquired aplastic anemia. TCRdb re-called the reads through MiXCR, storing one row per CDR3 protein. Counted here are over 150,000 distinct CDR3 sequences, roughly half occurring once; the ten biggest clones make up less than 15%. Sequencing input: sorted CD4+, CD8+, or CD8+CD57+ T cells (not recorded which) from PBMCs. The receptors come from a human donor with aplastic anemia. The CDR3 runs from the conserved cysteine through the conserved F or W. D genes are given only for firm matches. Size is stated for part of the rows, as once, few or many counts, or as a class when the clone is expanded.

J gene | D gene | V gene | clone size | CDR3 protein | CDR3 DNA
TRBJ2-5 | TRBD1 | TRBV2 | once | CASSGLRTGDVETQYF | TGTGCCAGCAGTGGACTACGGACAGGGGATGTAGAGACCCAGTACTTC
TRBJ2-7 | - | TRBV10-3 | many | CAISDPGAGDEQYF | TGTGCCATCAGTGACCCAGGGGCAGGGGACGAGCAGTACTTC
TRBJ1-3 | - | TRBV4-1 | many | CASSQDGGNTIYF | TGCGCCAGCAGCCAAGATGGGGGAAACACCATATATTTT
TRBJ2-1 | TRBD2 | TRBV7-6 | many | CASSPFTGTSDVIGEQFF | TGTGCCAGCAGCCCGTTCACCGGGACTAGCGACGTAATTGGTGAGCAGTTCTTC
TRBJ2-1 | - | TRBV20-1 | - | CSARDLWNNERFF | TGCAGTGCTAGAGATTTATGGAACAATGAGCGGTTCTTC
TRBJ2-1 | TRBD1 | TRBV7-2 | - | CASAKGQNLQFF | TGTGCCAGCGCAAAGGGACAGAACCTGCAGTTCTTC
TRBJ1-2 | - | TRBV20-1 | few | CSARVSRASGSYTF | TGCAGTGCTAGAGTAAGCCGGGCCTCAGGGAGCTACACCTTC
TRBJ2-7 | - | TRBV10-3 | once | CAIRSTGTPYEQYF | TGTGCCATCAGATCCACAGGGACCCCCTACGAGCAGTACTTC
TRBJ2-7 | TRBD2 | TRBV11-1 | once | CASSLALDSSGSSYEQYF | TGTGCCAGCAGCTTAGCGCTCGATTCCAGCGGGAGCTCCTACGAGCAGTACTTC
TRBJ1-2 | - | TRBV6-2/TRBV6-3 | many | CASSYELGQLYGYTF | TGTGCCAGCAGTTACGAACTTGGCCAACTATATGGCTACACCTTC
TRBJ1-2 | - | TRBV9 | - | CASSVTGYGGYTF | TGTGCCAGCAGCGTTACAGGGTACGGTGGCTACACCTTC
TRBJ1-4 | TRBD1 | TRBV20-1 | - | CSVPDRATEKLFF | TGCAGTGTCCCTGACAGGGCGACTGAAAAACTGTTTTTT
TRBJ1-1 | - | TRBV25-1 | - | CASSALGNTEAFF | TGTGCCAGCAGTGCCCTCGGTAACACTGAAGCTTTCTTT
TRBJ2-7 | - | TRBV13 | many | CASSLPSGSTSYEQYF | TGTGCCAGCAGCTTACCCAGCGGGTCGACCTCCTACGAGCAGTACTTC
TRBJ2-2 | TRBD2 | TRBV25-1 | - | CASSPSTSGSGELFF | TGTGCCAGCAGCCCCTCTACTAGCGGGAGCGGGGAGCTGTTTTTT
TRBJ1-6 | - | TRBV4-1 | many | CASSQVRDNSPLHF | TGCGCCAGCAGCCAAGTCAGGGATAATTCACCCCTCCACTTT
TRBJ1-4 | TRBD1 | TRBV7-9 | many | CASSLPGQGSEKLFF | TGTGCCAGCAGCCTCCCGGGACAGGGAAGTGAAAAACTGTTTTTT
TRBJ2-7 | - | TRBV2 | many | CASRESIYEQYF | TGTGCCAGCCGGGAGAGCATCTACGAGCAGTACTTC
TRBJ1-5 | - | TRBV10-3 | - | CAISESSWSQPQHF | TGTGCCATCAGTGAGTCGAGTTGGAGTCAGCCCCAGCATTTT
TRBJ1-1 | - | TRBV5-1 | - | CASSYRDPRGAAFF | TGCGCCAGCAGCTACCGGGATCCACGGGGTGCGGCTTTCTTT
TRBJ2-3 | TRBD1 | TRBV29-1 | - | CSVDDKGARDTQYF | TGCAGCGTTGACGACAAGGGGGCAAGAGATACGCAGTATTTT
TRBJ2-7 | TRBD1 | TRBV6-2/TRBV6-3 | - | CASSVSGTGSYEQYF | TGTGCCAGCAGTGTCTCCGGGACAGGGTCCTACGAGCAGTACTTC
TRBJ1-2 | - | TRBV10-3 | - | CAISESGKASSFGYTF | TGTGCCATCAGTGAGTCCGGCAAGGCATCGTCTTTTGGCTACACCTTC
TRBJ2-7 | TRBD1 | TRBV5-1 | many | CASSWDRDYEQYF | TGCGCCAGCAGCTGGGACAGGGACTACGAGCAGTACTTC
TRBJ2-2 | - | TRBV28 | once | CASRRGHLNTGELFF | TGTGCCAGCAGACGGGGACATCTTAACACCGGGGAGCTGTTTTTT
TRBJ1-1 | - | TRBV29-1 | - | CSVKTATNTEAFF | TGCAGCGTTAAGACCGCTACGAACACTGAAGCTTTCTTT
TRBJ1-2 | TRBD1 | TRBV20-1 | many | CSARGGGWDGYTF | TGCAGTGCTAGAGGAGGGGGCTGGGATGGCTACACCTTC
TRBJ2-2 | TRBD1 | TRBV20-1 | - | CSAPRTGFGELFF | TGCAGTGCACCTAGGACAGGGTTCGGGGAGCTGTTTTTT
TRBJ2-7 | - | TRBV25-1 | - | CASSDQGPYEQYF | TGTGCCAGCAGTGATCAGGGTCCCTACGAGCAGTACTTC
TRBJ2-1 | TRBD2 | TRBV20-1 | many | CSASSGTSGGIYNEQFF | TGCAGTGCTTCCTCCGGGACTAGCGGGGGGATTTACAATGAGCAGTTCTTC
TRBJ2-1 | - | TRBV29-1 | many | CSVGLDEQFF | TGCAGCGTTGGATTAGATGAGCAGTTCTTC
TRBJ1-6 | - | TRBV7-3 | - | CASSYGRSYNSPLHF | TGTGCCAGCAGCTACGGGCGCTCCTATAATTCACCCCTCCACTTT
TRBJ2-5 | - | TRBV15 | few | CATSRAETQYF | TGTGCCACCAGCAGAGCAGAGACCCAGTACTTC
TRBJ2-7 | - | TRBV20-1 | - | CSARYSSYEQYF | TGCAGTGCTAGGTACAGCTCCTACGAGCAGTACTTC
TRBJ2-5 | - | TRBV9 | - | CASSVEGQGETQYF | TGTGCCAGCAGCGTAGAAGGGCAGGGGGAGACCCAGTACTTC
TRBJ2-1 | - | TRBV7-8 | once | CASSLRGGRYNEQFF | TGTGCCAGCAGCTTAAGGGGGGGCCGCTACAATGAGCAGTTCTTC
TRBJ2-7 | TRBD1 | TRBV9 | - | CASSVEGQGSYEQYF | TGTGCCAGCAGCGTAGAGGGACAGGGTTCGTACGAGCAGTACTTC
TRBJ2-7 | TRBD2 | TRBV9 | - | CSSSAAGGYEQYF | TGCTCCAGCAGCGCCGCGGGGGGCTACGAGCAGTACTTC
TRBJ1-2 | - | TRBV11-2 | - | CASSLHGANYGYTF | TGTGCCAGCAGCTTACACGGGGCTAACTATGGCTACACCTTC
TRBJ1-6 | TRBD1 | TRBV11-2 | - | CASSLGQGVPLHF | TGTGCCAGCAGCTTAGGACAGGGAGTCCCCCTCCACTTT
TRBJ2-1 | - | TRBV29-1 | - | CSVRTSHNEQFF | TGCAGCGTTAGAACTAGTCATAATGAGCAGTTCTTC
TRBJ2-1 | TRBD2 | TRBV3-1 | - | CASSLRRTSAYNEQFF | TGTGCCAGCAGCCTTCGGAGGACTAGCGCCTACAATGAGCAGTTCTTC
TRBJ1-5 | - | TRBV19 | - | CASSNGLGQPQHF | TGTGCCAGTAGTAATGGGTTGGGTCAGCCCCAGCATTTT
TRBJ1-5 | - | TRBV4-3 | many | CASSQDVGSNQPQHF | TGCGCCAGCAGCCAAGATGTCGGTAGCAATCAGCCCCAGCATTTT
TRBJ2-5 | - | TRBV24-1 | few | CASSDRWGHGKQVRQETQYF | TGTGCCAGCAGTGACCGCTGGGGGCACGGGAAACAGGTCCGGCAAGAGACCCAGTACTTC
TRBJ2-7 | - | TRBV29-1 | - | CSVEADPSEQYF | TGCAGCGTTGAAGCCGACCCCTCGGAGCAGTACTTC
TRBJ1-1 | - | TRBV5-5 | many | CASSPLLWNTEAFF | TGTGCCAGCAGCCCCCTCCTCTGGAACACTGAAGCTTTCTTT
TRBJ1-5 | - | TRBV19 | - | CASSTLYDRNQPQHF | TGTGCCAGTAGTACTCTCTACGATCGCAATCAGCCCCAGCATTTT
TRBJ1-4 | - | TRBV5-4 | many | CASSLKQGNEKLFF | TGTGCCAGCAGCTTGAAACAGGGTAATGAAAAACTGTTTTTT
TRBJ2-7 | - | TRBV19 | few | CASSIDNGIEQYF | TGTGCCAGTAGTATAGATAATGGGATCGAGCAGTACTTC
TRBJ2-3 | TRBD1 | TRBV7-6 | - | CASSLRGRGHTDTQYF | TGTGCCAGCAGCTTACGGGGCAGGGGGCACACAGATACGCAGTATTTT
TRBJ2-6 | - | TRBV15 | many | CATSRSGPRTTGANVLTF | TGTGCCACCAGCAGGTCGGGACCCCGGACGACTGGGGCCAACGTCCTGACTTTC
TRBJ1-2 | - | TRBV24-1 | few | CATSFQGQGYTF | TGTGCCACCAGTTTTCAGGGGCAAGGCTACACCTTC
TRBJ2-5 | TRBD2 | TRBV24-1 | few | CATSEGLAGQETQYF | TGTGCCACCAGTGAGGGGCTAGCGGGCCAAGAGACCCAGTACTTC
TRBJ2-7 | - | TRBV6-1 | many | CASSEAVLYEQYF | TGTGCCAGCAGTGAGGCGGTACTCTACGAGCAGTACTTC
TRBJ2-7 | - | TRBV7-9 | - | CARDLVAGRSYGQYF | TGTGCTAGAGATCTTGTAGCAGGGAGGTCCTACGGGCAGTACTTC
TRBJ2-3 | - | TRBV7-9 | many | CASSPLGAWMYF | TGTGCCAGCAGCCCCCTGGGGGCGTGGATGTATTTT
TRBJ2-7 | - | TRBV20-1 | few | CSASRWEGESYEQYF | TGCAGTGCTAGCCGTTGGGAGGGGGAGTCCTACGAGCAGTACTTC